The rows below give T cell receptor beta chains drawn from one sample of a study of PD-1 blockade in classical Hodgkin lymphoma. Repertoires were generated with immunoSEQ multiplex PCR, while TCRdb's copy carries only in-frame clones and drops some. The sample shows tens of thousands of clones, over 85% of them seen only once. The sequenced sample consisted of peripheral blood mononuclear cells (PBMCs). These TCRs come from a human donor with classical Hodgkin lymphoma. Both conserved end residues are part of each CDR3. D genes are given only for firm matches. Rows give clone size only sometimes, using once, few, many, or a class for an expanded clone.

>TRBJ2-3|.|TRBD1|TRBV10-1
CASKGTGDADTQYF
TGCGCCAGCAAGGGGACAGGGGACGCAGATACGCAGTATTTT
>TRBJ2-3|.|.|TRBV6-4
CASSDSQAADTQYF
TGTGCCAGCAGTGACTCACAGGCCGCAGATACGCAGTATTTT
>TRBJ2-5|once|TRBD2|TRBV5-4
CASSLLAGAGETQYF
TGTGCCAGCAGCTTGCTTGCGGGAGCGGGGGAGACCCAGTACTTC
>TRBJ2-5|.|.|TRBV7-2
CASSLGSTGQETQYF
TGTGCCAGCAGCTTAGGGTCCACAGGACAAGAGACCCAGTACTTC
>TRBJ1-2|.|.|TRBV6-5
CASTYPRSRDDGYTF
TGTGCCAGCACCTACCCGAGAAGCAGGGATGATGGCTACACCTTC
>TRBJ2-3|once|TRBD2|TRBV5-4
CASSPWGGSTDTQYF
TGTGCCAGCAGCCCGTGGGGGGGAAGCACAGATACGCAGTATTTT
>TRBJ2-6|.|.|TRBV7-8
CASSLKGSPYISGANVLTF
TGTGCCAGCAGCTTAAAGGGCAGCCCTTATATCTCTGGGGCCAACGTCCTGACTTTC
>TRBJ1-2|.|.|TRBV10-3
CAISEMGYGYTF
TGTGCCATCAGTGAGATGGGCTATGGCTACACCTTC
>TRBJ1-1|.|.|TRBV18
CASSPAQIQNTEAFF
TGTGCCAGCTCACCAGCCCAGATACAGAACACTGAAGCTTTCTTT
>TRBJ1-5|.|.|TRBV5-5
CASSLRGLSNQPQHF
TGTGCCAGCAGCTTGAGGGGCCTGAGCAATCAGCCCCAGCATTTT
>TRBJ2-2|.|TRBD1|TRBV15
CATSRAGTANTGELFF
TGTGCCACCAGCAGAGCTGGGACAGCAAACACCGGGGAGCTGTTTTTT
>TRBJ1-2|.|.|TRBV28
CASSWSRGGGYTF
TGTGCCAGCAGTTGGTCCCGCGGGGGGGGCTACACCTTC
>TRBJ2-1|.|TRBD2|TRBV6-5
CATGQGLAGFEQFF
TGTGCCACCGGACAGGGACTAGCGGGCTTTGAGCAGTTCTTC
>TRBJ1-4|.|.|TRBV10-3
CAISESLSEKLFF
TGTGCCATCAGTGAGTCCTTAAGCGAAAAACTGTTTTTT
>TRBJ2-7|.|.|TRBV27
CASSFQGSYEQYF
TGTGCCAGCAGTTTTCAGGGTTCCTACGAGCAGTACTTC
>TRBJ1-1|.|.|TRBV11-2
CASSSRSGNTEAFF
TGTGCCAGCAGCTCGAGGTCGGGGAACACTGAAGCTTTCTTT
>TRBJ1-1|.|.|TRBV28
CASSLGGWFSEAFF
TGTGCCAGCAGTTTAGGGGGTTGGTTTAGTGAAGCTTTCTTT
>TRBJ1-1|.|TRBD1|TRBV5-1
CASSLEGGQGSAFF
TGCGCCAGCAGCTTGGAAGGAGGACAGGGGTCGGCTTTCTTT
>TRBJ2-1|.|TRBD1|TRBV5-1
CASSLEGRTGGGNEQFF
TGCGCCAGCAGCTTGGAGGGAAGGACAGGGGGCGGAAATGAGCAGTTCTTC
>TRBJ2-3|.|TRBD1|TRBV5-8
CASSSGQGLRTDTQYF
TGTGCCAGCAGCTCCGGACAGGGTTTAAGAACAGATACGCAGTATTTT
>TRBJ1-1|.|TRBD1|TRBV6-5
CASSGTAEAFF
TGTGCCAGCAGCGGGACAGCTGAAGCTTTCTTT
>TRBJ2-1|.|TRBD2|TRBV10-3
CAIKATEIDGLAGRQVINEQFF
TGTGCCATCAAGGCGACAGAGATAGATGGACTAGCGGGGAGGCAGGTTATCAATGAGCAGTTCTTC
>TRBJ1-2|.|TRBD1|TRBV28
CASSSGQGPYGYTF
TGTGCCAGCAGCTCAGGACAGGGGCCTTATGGCTACACCTTC
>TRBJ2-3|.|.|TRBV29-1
CSAHTDTQYF
TGCAGCGCCCACACAGATACGCAGTATTTT
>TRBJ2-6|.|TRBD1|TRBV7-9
CASSSLDRGYSGANVLTF
TGTGCCAGCAGCTCCCTAGACAGGGGATACTCTGGGGCCAACGTCCTGACTTTC
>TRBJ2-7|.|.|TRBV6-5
CASSYSKSRPTYEQYF
TGTGCCAGCAGTTACTCGAAATCCAGGCCAACCTACGAGCAGTACTTC
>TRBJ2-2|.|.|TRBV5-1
CASSLDTGELFF
TGCGCCAGCAGCTTGGATACCGGGGAGCTGTTTTTT
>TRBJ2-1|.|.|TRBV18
CASSYRGFSYNEQFF
TGTGCCAGCTCATATCGGGGATTCTCCTACAATGAGCAGTTCTTC
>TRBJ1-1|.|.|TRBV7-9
CASSYTTLRGLNTEAFF
TGTGCCAGCAGCTATACTACACTACGGGGTTTGAACACTGAAGCTTTCTTT
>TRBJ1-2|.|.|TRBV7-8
CASSPGGTGYTF
TGTGCCAGCAGCCCCGGGGGTACTGGCTACACCTTC
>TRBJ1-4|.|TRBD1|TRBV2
CASSEPGQGNEKLFF
TGTGCCAGCAGCGAACCGGGACAGGGCAATGAAAAACTGTTTTTT
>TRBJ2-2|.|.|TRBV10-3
CAISSTGNGELFF
TGTGCCATCTCGAGCACAGGTAACGGGGAGCTGTTTTTT
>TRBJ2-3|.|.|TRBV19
CASSRRQISTDTQYF
TGTGCCAGTAGTCGACGACAGATTAGCACAGATACGCAGTATTTT
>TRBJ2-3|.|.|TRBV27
CASSPDSLPSTDTQYF
TGTGCCAGCAGTCCCGACAGTCTCCCTAGCACAGATACGCAGTATTTT
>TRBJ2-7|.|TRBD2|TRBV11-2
CASSKWTSDYEQYF
TGTGCCAGCAGCAAATGGACTAGCGATTACGAGCAGTACTTC
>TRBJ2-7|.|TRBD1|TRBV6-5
CASSPDRDRYEQYF
TGTGCCAGCAGCCCTGACAGGGATCGTTACGAGCAGTACTTC
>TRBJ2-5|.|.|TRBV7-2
CASSRYGDRETQYF
TGTGCCAGCAGCAGATACGGCGACCGGGAGACCCAGTACTTC
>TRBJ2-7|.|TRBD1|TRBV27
CASSRSGTVLSYEQYF
TGTGCCAGCAGTCGTTCCGGGACAGTCCTTTCCTACGAGCAGTACTTC
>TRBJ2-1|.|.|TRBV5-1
CASSLTGVSYNEQFF
TGCGCCAGCAGCTTGACAGGTGTGTCCTACAATGAGCAGTTCTTC
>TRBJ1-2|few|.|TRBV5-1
CASSSLGYGYTF
TGCGCCAGCAGCTCCCTGGGGTATGGCTACACCTTC
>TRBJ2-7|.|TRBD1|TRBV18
CASSPPGTGVYEQYF
TGTGCCAGCTCACCACCGGGGACAGGGGTCTACGAGCAGTACTTC
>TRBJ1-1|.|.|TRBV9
CASSVVVANTEAFF
TGTGCCAGCAGCGTAGTTGTAGCGAACACTGAAGCTTTCTTT
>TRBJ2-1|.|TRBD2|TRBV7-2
CASSGGLASAYNEQFF
TGTGCCAGCAGCGGGGGACTAGCGAGTGCCTACAATGAGCAGTTCTTC
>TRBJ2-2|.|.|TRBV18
CASSPVEGAGELFF
TGTGCCAGCTCACCGGTAGAAGGGGCCGGGGAGCTGTTTTTT
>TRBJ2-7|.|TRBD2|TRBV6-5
CASSYVLREGLVEQYF
TGTGCCAGCAGTTACGTGTTGCGGGAGGGCCTAGTAGAGCAGTACTTC
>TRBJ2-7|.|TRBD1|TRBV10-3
CAISDKLDRGQDEQYF
TGTGCCATCAGTGACAAGCTCGACAGGGGGCAGGACGAGCAGTACTTC
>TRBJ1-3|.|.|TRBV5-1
CASSLASGNTIYF
TGCGCCAGCAGCTTGGCCTCTGGAAACACCATATATTTT
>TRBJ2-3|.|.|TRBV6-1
CASTSTIRTDTQYF
TGTGCCAGCACCTCGACTATTCGCACAGATACGCAGTATTTT
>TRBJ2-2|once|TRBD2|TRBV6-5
CASSLTSGRRTGELFF
TGTGCCAGCAGTTTGACTAGCGGGAGACGGACCGGGGAGCTGTTTTTT
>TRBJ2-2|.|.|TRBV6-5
CASSMEGTGELFF
TGTGCCAGCAGTATGGAGGGCACCGGGGAGCTGTTTTTT
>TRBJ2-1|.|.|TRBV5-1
CASSFNNEQFF
TGCGCCAGCAGCTTCAACAATGAGCAGTTCTTC
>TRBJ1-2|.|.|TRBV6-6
CASSLMIYGYTF
TGTGCCAGCAGTCTAATGATCTATGGCTACACCTTC
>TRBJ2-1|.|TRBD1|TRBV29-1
CSGADRGPRNEQFF
TGCAGCGGGGCGGACAGGGGGCCTAGGAATGAGCAGTTCTTC
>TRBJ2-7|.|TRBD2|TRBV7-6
CASSPEIAGGAEQYF
TGTGCCAGCAGTCCAGAGATAGCGGGAGGGGCCGAGCAGTACTTC
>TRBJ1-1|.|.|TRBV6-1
CASSEGIGWPAEAFF
TGTGCCAGCAGTGAAGGTATAGGGTGGCCCGCTGAAGCTTTCTTT
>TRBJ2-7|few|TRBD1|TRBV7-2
CASSLGPSGTGGGEQYF
TGTGCCAGCAGCTTAGGCCCCTCCGGGACAGGGGGCGGCGAGCAGTACTTC
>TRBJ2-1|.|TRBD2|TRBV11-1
CASSLGFTSGGNEQFF
TGTGCCAGCAGCTTAGGGTTTACTAGCGGGGGGAATGAGCAGTTCTTC
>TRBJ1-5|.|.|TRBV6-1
CASSDPPGRVNQPQHF
TGTGCCAGCAGTGATCCGCCAGGGAGGGTCAATCAGCCCCAGCATTTT
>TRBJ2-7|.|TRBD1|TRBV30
CAWSVAGGRYEQYF
TGTGCCTGGAGTGTGGCAGGGGGCAGGTACGAGCAGTACTTC
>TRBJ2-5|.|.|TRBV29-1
CSARQETQYF
TGCAGCGCACGCCAAGAGACCCAGTACTTC